Listed here are 17 T cell receptor beta chains from one sample, sequenced in a study of cytotoxic CD8 clonotypes in ibrutinib-treated CLL. The table came from immunoSEQ multiplex PCR; TCRdb's copy has only in-frame clones and leaves some out. The table includes some 150,000 clones, 80% detected once. The sequencing here drew on PBMCs, taken after 36 months of ibrutinib treatment. The receptors originated from a human donor with chronic lymphocytic leukemia.

Written as DNA, the CDR3 is TGTGCCAGCAGTAGAGCTAGCGGGGGGGCCTACGAGCAGTACTTC. It translates to CASSRASGGAYEQYF. The rearrangement uses TRBV6-6 and TRBJ2-7, with TRBD2 identical over 12 bases. Trimming cost V 5 bases and J 2 bases; bases outside gene matches: 4. Germline loops: CDR1 MNHNY, CDR2 SVGAGI (reference sequence). The CDR3 is 15 residues long.

This clone has just one count. The chain recombines TRBV6-5 with TRBJ1-2; D might be TRBD1 (5 bases). This CDR3 spans 11 amino acids. The V gene's germline CDR1 is MNHEY and CDR2 SVGAGI. Deletions cut 10 bases from V and 7 bases from J, with 13 bases between. Here the CDR3 reads CATRMGGGYTF. Written as DNA, the CDR3 is TGTGCCACCAGGATGGGGGGTGGCTACACCTTC.

The chain has TRBV10-1 and TRBJ1-4; D not certain. This CDR3 has 14 amino acids. Germline V CDR1 and CDR2: WNHNN, SYGVQD (reference sequence). The V gene lost 3 bases and the J gene lost 8 bases, with 13 bases spanning the gap. The CDR3 here is CASSDHSRREKLFF. The CDR3, as DNA: TGCGCCAGCAGTGATCACAGTCGTCGGGAAAAACTGTTTTTT.

The J gene is TRBJ1-2, the V gene TRBV18; D possibly corresponds to TRBD1 (5 bases). Trimming removed 1 base from V and 6 bases from J, with 15 bases in between. The germline CDR1 and CDR2 sequences are KGHSH and LQKENI. This CDR3 is 15 amino acids long. CDR3 residues: CASSPRVGRENGYTF. For the CDR3, the DNA is TGTGCCAGCTCACCACGAGTAGGCAGGGAGAATGGCTACACCTTC.

The CDR3 DNA follows: TGCAGCGTTGATGGGACAGCGGGCCCCTTCCAAGAGACCCAGTACTTC. This encodes CSVDGTAGPFQETQYF. The chain joins TRBV29-1 to TRBJ2-5; tentatively, D is TRBD1 (7 bases). The V gene lost 3 bases and the J gene lost 1 base, with 18 bases spanning the gap. The germline CDR1 and CDR2 sequences are SQVTM and ANQGSEA. This CDR3 has 16 residues.

The chain recombines TRBV2 with TRBJ2-1; 7 bases match TRBD1. The CDR3 spans 16 residues. Trimming at V came to 6 bases and at J to 7 bases, leaving 15 bases not matched to a gene. CDR1 is SNHLY, CDR2 FYNNEI, per germline. CDR3 sequence: CASRANTGAKANEQFF. The CDR3 DNA sequence: TGTGCCAGCAGAGCAAATACAGGGGCCAAAGCAAATGAGCAGTTCTTC.

The V gene is TRBV5-1, the J gene TRBJ1-1, with no clear D. With 0 bases removed from V and 1 base from J, the gap between germline ends came to 10 bases. This CDR3 is built from 15 residues. From germline, CDR1 is SGHRS and CDR2 YFSETQ. CDR3 coding DNA: TGCGCCAGCAGCTTGGAAGTGGTTAGGAACACTGAAGCTTTCTTT. As protein: CASSLEVVRNTEAFF.

In DNA form, the CDR3 reads TGTGCTAGTGGTTTAGCCTCCAATGAGCAGTTCTTC. Translating it yields CASGLASNEQFF. The rearrangement uses TRBV12-5 and TRBJ2-1, with D unclear. Germline CDR1 reads LGHNT; CDR2 reads FRNRAP. V shed 3 bases and J shed 6 bases, with 6 bases lying between them. The CDR3 is made up of 12 amino acids.

This chain joins TRBV30 and TRBJ2-3; possibly TRBD2 for D (5 bases). The germline V gene encodes CDR1 GTSNPN and CDR2 SVGIG (reference sequence). V was cut by 4 bases and J by 3 bases, with 14 bases left in between. This CDR3 is built from 14 residues. This CDR3 is CAWTLSVGTDTQYF. Written as DNA, the CDR3 is TGTGCCTGGACCCTTAGCGTGGGTACAGATACGCAGTATTTT.

The chain has TRBV18 and TRBJ1-6; D gene unclear. Trimming left V 10 bases short and J 3 bases short, with 10 bases between. Germline loops: CDR1 KGHSH, CDR2 LQKENI. CDR3 length: 13 residues. The CDR3 DNA is TGTGCCACCAGGACCGACTATAATTCACCCCTCCACTTT. Protein sequence: CATRTDYNSPLHF.

In regard to this clone: The junction departs from the called germline gene at one end, perhaps through a read error. The chain employs TRBV6-1 and TRBJ1-4; D may be TRBD1 (5 bases). This CDR3 spans 11 amino acids. Germline CDR1 MNHNS, CDR2 SASEGT. The CDR3 DNA follows: TGTGCCAGCAGTGAGGGGGACTCCAGGTGTTTT. This translates into CASSEGDSRCF.

The rearrangement uses TRBV10-3 and TRBJ2-5, with 8 bases aligning to TRBD1. Germline CDR1 reads ENHRY; CDR2 reads SYGVKD. The CDR3 runs 14 residues. Trimming removed 5 bases from V and 4 bases from J; junction bases left unmatched: 6. CDR3 sequence: CAISLRTGTETQYF. The DNA for the CDR3 is TGTGCCATCAGTCTTCGGACAGGGACAGAGACCCAGTACTTC.

This chain connects TRBV7-2 to TRBJ2-7, with 11 positions matching TRBD2. The ends lost 5 bases at V and 3 bases at J; junction bases unmatched: 6. From germline, CDR1 is SGHTA and CDR2 FQGNSA. The CDR3 has 15 residues. CDR3 loop: CASSRPTSGIYEQYF. The CDR3 region has the DNA TGTGCCAGCAGCCGGCCGACTAGCGGGATCTACGAGCAGTACTTC.

Remarks on this clone: Other DNA variants within this sample encode the same CDR3. V and J are TRBV27 and TRBJ2-3; unclear D gene. CDR3 length: 16 residues. Germline CDR1 and CDR2: MNHEY and SMNVEV (reference sequence). V was cut by 6 bases and J by 7 bases, with 23 bases left in between. The CDR3 DNA is TGTGCCAGCAGCCCCACCGGCGGCCTAGGTTCATATACGCAGTATTTT. Residues: CASSPTGGLGSYTQYF.

The chain uses TRBV18 and TRBJ2-5, with D tentatively TRBD1 (5 bases). The ends were cut back, 3 bases at V and 2 bases at J, with 16 bases in the middle. Per the germline V gene, CDR1 is KGHSH and CDR2 is LQKENI. The CDR3 has 16 amino acids. For the CDR3, the DNA is TGTGCCAGCTCACCCCTAATATTCCAGGGTCAAGAGACCCAGTACTTC. Amino acids: CASSPLIFQGQETQYF. Variable domain in full (rest from reference TRBV18 and TRBJ2-5): NAGVMQNPRHLVRRRGQEARLRCSPMKGHSHVYWYRQLPEEGLKFMVYLQKENIIDESGMPKERFSAEFPKEGPSILRIQQVVRGDSAAYFCASSPLIFQGQETQYFGPGTRLLVL.

This clone is a singleton in its sample. The chain employs TRBV6-5 and TRBJ1-2; 8 bases match TRBD1. CDR1 and CDR2 (germline): MNHEY, SVGAGI. The CDR3 totals 15 residues. With V trimmed by 4 bases and J by 6 bases, 10 bases remained unmatched. In nucleotides, the CDR3 is TGTGCCAGCAGTTTGGACAGGGCTGTTCGGGATGGCTACACCTTC. Encoded protein: CASSLDRAVRDGYTF.

The chain recombines TRBV6-5 with TRBJ1-2; 11 bases align to TRBD1. CDR3 size: 12 residues. Germline V gives CDR1 MNHEY, CDR2 SVGAGI. The V segment lost 7 bases and the J segment 14 bases; nucleotides outside the gene matches: 9. This chain's CDR3 is CASKQDRGRSTF. The CDR3 DNA is TGTGCCAGCAAACAGGACAGGGGGCGTTCAACCTTC.